Listed below are T cell receptor beta chains from one sample, sequenced in a study of control samples from healthy donors and cancer patients. The protocol was immunoSEQ multiplex PCR, while the TCRdb copy is restricted to in-frame clones and leaves out a portion. The sample comprises roughly 220,000 clones, just under 95% of which are singletons, and about 1.6% rests with the top ten. The specimen sequenced was blood. Receptors originate from a man aged 50-60 years in good health. Each CDR3 is given with its conserved first and last residue. D genes are given only for firm matches. A row's size may be missing; if present it is once, few, many or a size class.

TRBD1	TRBJ1-3	.	TRBV3-1/TRBV3-2	TGTGCCAGCAGCCGGCTTCCGGGACAGTACTCTGGAAACACCATATATTTT	CASSRLPGQYSGNTIYF
TRBD1	TRBJ1-6	.	TRBV2	TGTGCCAGCAGGACAGGGGAAGGCTGGGCGGCCCTCCACTTT	CASRTGEGWAALHF
.	TRBJ1-4	.	TRBV6-5	TGTGCCAGCGGGTCTGAAAAACTGTTTTTT	CASGSEKLFF
TRBD1	TRBJ1-6	.	TRBV5-4	TGTGCCAGCAGGTGGGACAGGGACACTGATTCACCCCTCCACTTT	CASRWDRDTDSPLHF
TRBD2	TRBJ2-1	.	TRBV9	TGTGCCAGCACCCCGACTAGCGGGGGGTACAATGAGCAGTTCTTC	CASTPTSGGYNEQFF
.	TRBJ2-5	once	TRBV5-6	TGTGCCAGCAGCTCCCCGGGAAAGACCCAGTACTTC	CASSSPGKTQYF
TRBD2	TRBJ2-1	once	TRBV18	TGTGCCAGCTCACCCCTCGGGACTAGCGGCAATGAGCAGTTCTTC	CASSPLGTSGNEQFF
TRBD1	TRBJ1-2	.	TRBV7-2	TGTGCCAGCAGCGACGGGACAGGTTATGGCTACACCTTC	CASSDGTGYGYTF
.	TRBJ1-2	once	TRBV18	TGTGCCAGCTCACCACAGGGACACGGGCAAGCTGGCTACACCTTC	CASSPQGHGQAGYTF
.	TRBJ2-3	.	TRBV24-1	TGTGCCACCAGTGACCCCCGGGACCCGACAGATACGCAGTATTTT	CATSDPRDPTDTQYF
.	TRBJ1-1	.	TRBV2	TGTGCCAGCAGGCGTAACATGAACACTGAAGCTTTCTTT	CASRRNMNTEAFF
.	TRBJ1-6	.	TRBV3-1/TRBV3-2	TGTGCCAGCAGCCTGCAGGCTTATAATTCACCCCTCCACTTT	CASSLQAYNSPLHF
.	TRBJ2-1	.	TRBV7-9	TGTGCCAGCAGCACTCCGCATCGGGCCCACAATGAGCAGTTCTTC	CASSTPHRAHNEQFF
TRBD1	TRBJ1-5	.	TRBV6-5	TGTGCCAGCAGGCCTACAGGGGATCAGCCCCAGCATTTT	CASRPTGDQPQHF
.	TRBJ1-5	once	TRBV19	TGTGCCAGCCGACCGGTCGATCAGCCCCAGCATTTT	CASRPVDQPQHF
TRBD1	TRBJ2-1	few	TRBV30	TGTGCCCTCCCAGGACAGGGAATGTATGAGCAGTTCTTC	CALPGQGMYEQFF
.	TRBJ1-2	.	TRBV18	TGTGCCAGCTCACCTGGGCAGGACAACTATGGCTACACCTTC	CASSPGQDNYGYTF
TRBD1	TRBJ1-5	.	TRBV7-2	TGTGCCAGCAGCTTAGTTCAGGGGGGTCAGCCCCAGCATTTT	CASSLVQGGQPQHF
TRBD1	TRBJ1-4	.	TRBV10-3	TGTGCCATCAGTGAGCTACCGGGACAGGGGGAGTCTACGACTAATGAAAAACTGTTTTTT	CAISELPGQGESTTNEKLFF
.	TRBJ2-5	.	TRBV5-1	TGCGCCAGCAGCTTGAAGTTTTTAGGAGCCCAAGAGACCCAGTACTTC	CASSLKFLGAQETQYF
.	TRBJ2-2	.	TRBV5-1	TGCGCCAGCAGCCCTGACATTCCCGGGGAGCTGTTTTTT	CASSPDIPGELFF
.	TRBJ1-3	.	TRBV7-8	TGTGCCAGCAGCTTAGCGCTACCGGAGGGCACCATATATTTT	CASSLALPEGTIYF
.	TRBJ1-2	.	TRBV4-1	TGCGCCAGCAGCCGGTCGGCAGGGGACTATGGCTACACCTTC	CASSRSAGDYGYTF
TRBD2	TRBJ2-3	.	TRBV24-1	TGTGCCACCAGTGACCCCCTCGGACTAGCGGGTGGAGATACGCAGTATTTT	CATSDPLGLAGGDTQYF
.	TRBJ1-5	.	TRBV30	TGTGCCTGGACCCAGGGGCCCAATCAGCCCCAGCATTTT	CAWTQGPNQPQHF
TRBD2	TRBJ2-5	.	TRBV5-4	TGTGCCAGCAGCTTGGTAGCGGGGGCTGAAGAGACCCAGTACTTC	CASSLVAGAEETQYF
.	TRBJ1-2	once	TRBV30	TGTGCCTGGAGTGTAATGGGGCTAGGTGGCTACACCTTC	CAWSVMGLGGYTF
.	TRBJ1-2	.	TRBV5-1	TGCGCCAGCAGCTTGACTCTTTGGGGAAACTATGGCTACACCTTC	CASSLTLWGNYGYTF
.	TRBJ2-5	once	TRBV3-1/TRBV3-2	TGTGCCAGCAGCCAAGCGCTGTGGAAAGAGACCCAGTACTTC	CASSQALWKETQYF
TRBD1	TRBJ1-1	once	TRBV4-2	TGTGCCAGCAGCTTCCATTCCGGGACAGGGGGCCTTAGAGCTTTCTTT	CASSFHSGTGGLRAFF
TRBD1	TRBJ1-1	.	TRBV6-1	TGTGCCAGCAGTGACAGGGGGCTCACTGAAGCTTTCTTT	CASSDRGLTEAFF
.	TRBJ1-1	.	TRBV28	TGTGCCAGCAGTTTATTCCACGGTGAAGCTTTCTTT	CASSLFHGEAFF
.	TRBJ1-4	.	TRBV5-6	TGTGCCAGCAGCTTTATAGATTTTAATGAAAAACTGTTTTTT	CASSFIDFNEKLFF
.	TRBJ2-1	once	TRBV6-5	TGTGCCAGCAGTTACTCGACAGGAGCCTACAATGAGCAGTTCTTC	CASSYSTGAYNEQFF
TRBD1	TRBJ2-3	.	TRBV24-1	TGTGCCACCTCGATACAGGGGGCGGGAGCCACAGATACGCAGTATTTT	CATSIQGAGATDTQYF